A single T cell receptor beta chain is shown here with its context. The V end was cut by 2 bases, the J end by 2 bases, with 9 bases between. Germline V lookup: CDR1 MGHRA, CDR2 YSYEKL. CDR3 length: 15 residues. In the authors' workflow: Cell counts per sample came from amplifying reference gene primers. Clones were read by immunoSEQ multiplex PCR, and TCRdb kept only the in-frame ones, dropping some. V and J calls plus clone size are reproduced from that table; the DNA served to infer D and trimming. Here the sample spans roughly 100,000 clones, 70% to 90% being singletons. The data were obtained in a study of blood T cell repertoires in COVID-19. About the study: The samples span acute and convalescent COVID-19 from the United States, Italy and Spain. T cells, B-cell-depleted T cells, or PBMCs supplied cDNA or gDNA.

The source is a man aged 45 to 65 with active or convalescent COVID-19. V usage is TRBV4-1 and J usage is TRBJ2-2; D gene uncertain. The sample taken for sequencing was peripheral blood. The CDR3 DNA reads as TGCGCCAGCAGCCAATGGAGCGCTAACACCGGGGAGCTGTTTTTT. As protein: CASSQWSANTGELFF.